A single sample is the source of the 32 T cell receptor beta chains below, sequenced in a study of blood T cell repertoires in COVID-19. Clones were sequenced by immunoSEQ multiplex PCR, and TCRdb holds only the in-frame ones, with some missing. Altogether 470,000 or so clones are present, around 88% being singletons, with the ten largest covering around 4.4%. Specimen: peripheral blood. The receptors here all came from a woman aged 25-40 years with acute or convalescent COVID-19.

This clone appeared a few times. The genes are TRBV10-2 and TRBJ1-1; 7 nucleotides agree with TRBD1. V lost 6 bases and J lost 6; bases outside the gene matches: 7. Germline-derived CDR1 and CDR2 are WSHSY and SAAADI. CDR3 length: 13 residues. CDR3 region: CASRTQGYAEAFF. The CDR3 coding sequence is TGCGCCAGCAGAACACAGGGGTACGCTGAAGCTTTCTTT.

V usage is TRBV28 and J usage is TRBJ2-7; maybe TRBD1 (5 bases). The germline V and J ends were trimmed by 1 base and 6 bases, with 13 bases remaining between them. CDR1 is MDHEN and CDR2 is SYDVKM in the germline V gene. The CDR3 extends over 14 amino acids. The CDR3 loop is CASSLLRGRSEQYF. CDR3 in DNA: TGTGCCAGCAGTTTATTAAGGGGTAGAAGCGAGCAGTACTTC.

This clone was counted between two and nine times. The junction departs from germline at one end; a sequencing error may be responsible. The rearrangement joins TRBV5-1 to TRBJ1-2; TRBD1 might be the D (5 bases). CDR1 is SGHRS, CDR2 YFSETQ, per germline. There are 14 residues in the CDR3. As DNA, the CDR3 is TGCGCCAGCAGATTGGGACCCTCCCGGGAGGGCTACACCTTC. It codes for CASRLGPSREGYTF.

The chain couples TRBV3-1 (or the pseudogene TRBV3-2) to TRBJ2-2; no reliable D call. CDR1 is LGHDT, CDR2 YNNKEL, per germline (reference sequence). This CDR3 spans 12 amino acids. The V and J ends lost 2 bases and 7 bases respectively, with 5 bases between them. In DNA form, the CDR3 reads TGTGCCAGCAGCCAATTTATCGGGGAGCTGTTTTTT. It translates to CASSQFIGELFF.

The rearrangement joins TRBV5-1 to TRBJ2-3, with 7 bases lining up with TRBD1. After removal of 0 bases from V and 2 bases from J, the junction contained 6 bases not matched to a gene. Germline V CDR1 and CDR2: SGHRS, YFSETQ. The CDR3 runs 16 residues. CDR3 coding DNA: TGCGCCAGCAGCTTGGCGAGGGACAGCTACACAGATACGCAGTATTTT. Translation: CASSLARDSYTDTQYF.

This clone turned up a few times. This chain links TRBV24-1 with TRBJ1-2; 8 bases are shared with TRBD1. V shed 2 bases, J shed 5 bases, and the junction held 6 bases outside the gene matches. Germline CDR1 reads KGHDR; CDR2 reads SFDVKD. The CDR3 consists of 15 residues. CDR3: CATSDSGQATYGYTF. The CDR3 region has the DNA TGTGCCACCAGTGATTCGGGACAGGCTACTTATGGCTACACCTTC.

The chain joins TRBV4-1 to TRBJ2-1; the match to TRBD2 covers 11 bases. There are 15 residues in the CDR3. Germline-derived CDR1 and CDR2 are MGHRA and YSYEKL. V was pared by 1 base and J by 8 bases, with 4 bases of the junction left unmatched. The CDR3 DNA reads TGCGCCAGCAGCCAAGTGTCTAGCGGGGGGTATGAGCAGTTCTTC. Translating it yields CASSQVSSGGYEQFF.

This chain uses TRBV27 with TRBJ1-6, with D unclear. V was shortened by 7 bases and J by 0 bases, with 4 bases between the two germline ends. There are 13 residues in the CDR3. From germline, CDR1 is MNHEY and CDR2 SMNVEV (reference sequence). CDR3 sequence reads: CASTGSYNSPLHF. DNA for the CDR3: TGTGCCAGCACGGGCTCCTATAATTCACCCCTCCACTTT.

The V gene is TRBV19, the J gene TRBJ1-5; 7 nucleotides match TRBD1. This CDR3 has 14 residues. The V gene end was trimmed by 4 bases and the J gene end by 3 bases; junction bases not matched to a gene: 3. From germline, CDR1 is LNHDA and CDR2 SQIVND (reference sequence). The CDR3 loop is CASSKQGNNQPQHF. CDR3 bases: TGTGCCAGTAGTAAACAGGGGAACAATCAGCCCCAGCATTTT.

The chain has TRBV24-1 and TRBJ1-5; the D is unclear. CDR3 length: 13 amino acids. Trimming removed 4 bases at V and 0 bases at J, with 3 bases between. Germline V CDR1 and CDR2: KGHDR, SFDVKD. CDR3 sequence: CATSDSSNQPQHF. CDR3 DNA sequence: TGTGCCACCAGTGACAGTAGCAATCAGCCCCAGCATTTT.

The genes are TRBV7-9 and TRBJ2-5, with D hard to call. Trimming removed 1 base at V and 5 bases at J, with 8 bases between. The CDR3 consists of 13 residues. Germline CDR1 SEHNR, CDR2 FQNEAQ (reference sequence). DNA for the CDR3: TGTGCCAGCAGCTTAGTTATCAGGGAGACCCAGTACTTC. Translation gives CASSLVIRETQYF.

The CDR3 DNA reads TGCGCCACCTCGCCCCGACAGGGGGAAGCAGGGCATGGCTACACCTTC. It yields the protein CATSPRQGEAGHGYTF. The V and J genes are TRBV23-1 and TRBJ1-2; TRBD1 matches at 9 bases. TRBV23-1 is an ORF; its function is uncertain. V trimming: 10 bases; J trimming: 6 bases; junction bases outside the gene matches: 18. CDR3 length: 16 amino acids.

The rearrangement joins TRBV30 to TRBJ2-3; D perhaps matches TRBD2 (6 bases). Trimming stripped 8 bases from V and 4 bases from J, with 22 bases between. Germline V gene data show CDR1 as GTSNPN and CDR2 as SVGIG (reference sequence). There are 15 residues in the CDR3. CDR3 loop: CARQSDWGGSDTQYF. The DNA of the CDR3 is TGTGCCCGTCAGTCGGACTGGGGAGGATCAGATACGCAGTATTTT.

The chain has TRBV5-1 and TRBJ1-6, with a weak D call TRBD1 (5 bases). V lost 2 bases and J lost 0, with 12 bases in between. This CDR3 contains 17 residues. The germline V gene has CDR1 SGHRS and CDR2 YFSETQ. In DNA, the CDR3 is TGCGCCAGCAGCTTTGGGGACTTAAGCTCCTATAATTCACCCCTCCACTTT. Translating it yields CASSFGDLSSYNSPLHF.

The chain uses TRBV5-4 and TRBJ2-3; 7 nucleotides match TRBD1. Germline V gives CDR1 SGHNT, CDR2 YYREEE (reference sequence). Germline trimming cut 4 bases from V and 6 bases from J; bases unmatched to any gene: 8. The CDR3 has 14 amino acids. The CDR3 is CASSRGTRGDTQYF. For the CDR3, the DNA is TGTGCCAGCAGCCGTGGGACCAGGGGGGATACGCAGTATTTT.

This rearrangement joins TRBV19 to TRBJ2-2; perhaps TRBD2 as D (7 bases). Germline loops: CDR1 LNHDA, CDR2 SQIVND (reference sequence). Trimming removed 3 bases from V and 6 bases from J, with 17 bases in between. The CDR3 contains 16 residues. The CDR3 sequence: CASSILRIGGPGELFF. CDR3 in DNA: TGTGCCAGTAGTATCCTCCGGATCGGGGGGCCCGGGGAGCTGTTTTTT.

This clone was detected once. The V gene is TRBV5-5, the J gene TRBJ2-7, with a weak D call TRBD1 (7 bases). Trimming stripped 2 bases from V and 6 bases from J, with 24 bases between. CDR1 SGHKS and CDR2 YYEKEE come from the germline V gene (reference sequence). This CDR3 has 17 amino acids. CDR3 coding DNA: TGTGCCAGCAGCTTATGGCAGGGGGGCGCCCTGAGAGCCGAGCAGTACTTC. Protein sequence: CASSLWQGGALRAEQYF.

As DNA, the CDR3 is TGTGCCAGCAGCGCCGGTAGACAGGTTTACGAGCAGTACTTC. Translation: CASSAGRQVYEQYF. V is TRBV13 and J is TRBJ2-7, with D possibly being TRBD1 (6 bases). The CDR3 has 14 amino acids. Per germline, CDR1 PRHDT and CDR2 FYEKMQ (reference sequence). Deletions cut 5 bases from V and 4 bases from J, with 15 bases between.

The chain carries TRBV20-1 and TRBJ1-6; TRBD1 matches at 9 bases. After removal of 3 bases from V and 10 bases from J, the junction contained 7 bases not matched to a gene. Germline lookup yields CDR1 DFQATT and CDR2 SNEGSKA (reference sequence). The length of the CDR3 is 14 residues. CDR3 amino acids: CSASMGTGISPLHF. The CDR3 region has the DNA TGCAGTGCTAGTATGGGGACAGGGATCTCACCCCTCCACTTT.

The chain has TRBV12-3 or TRBV12-4 and TRBJ1-5; 7 bases map to TRBD1. V lost 7 bases and J lost 5; bases outside the gene matches: 5. The CDR3 length is 13 residues. The CDR3 is CASTLDRYQPQHF. As DNA, the CDR3 is TGTGCCAGCACCCTGGACAGGTATCAGCCCCAGCATTTT.

A single count supports this clone. V usage is TRBV5-4 and J usage is TRBJ1-3, with TRBD1 matching 7 bases. This CDR3 is 14 amino acids long. The J segment lost 4 bases and the V segment lost 4 bases, leaving 5 bases of the junction unmatched. Germline V CDR1 and CDR2: SGHNT, YYREEE (reference sequence). The CDR3 protein is CASSIGTAGNTIYF. The CDR3 region has the DNA TGTGCCAGCAGCATCGGGACAGCAGGAAACACCATATATTTT.

This chain connects TRBV2 to TRBJ1-5; no definite D call. Trimming cost V 1 base and J 9 bases, with 13 bases left between them. The CDR3 spans 14 residues. Germline V gene sequence: CDR1 SNHLY, CDR2 FYNNEI. DNA for the CDR3: TGTGCCAGCAGTGAAGGACGGGATTGGGGGCCCCAGCATTTT. It encodes CASSEGRDWGPQHF.

The chain combines TRBV27 with TRBJ2-7; 7 bases map to TRBD1. From germline, CDR1 is MNHEY and CDR2 SMNVEV (reference sequence). The V segment lost 2 bases and the J segment 4 bases; nucleotides outside the gene matches: 11. The CDR3 has 16 amino acids. For the CDR3, the DNA is TGTGCCAGCAGTTTAGCGCTAGGGACAGCGATATACGAGCAGTACTTC. As protein: CASSLALGTAIYEQYF.

V gene TRBV28 combines with J gene TRBJ2-1; the match to TRBD2 covers 11 bases. From germline, CDR1 is MDHEN and CDR2 SYDVKM. This CDR3 comprises 15 residues. The ends lost 1 base at V and 8 bases at J; junction bases unmatched: 4. The CDR3 loop reads CASSLLAGGPDEQFF. The CDR3 DNA reads as TGTGCCAGCAGTTTATTAGCGGGGGGGCCGGATGAGCAGTTCTTC.

V is TRBV28 and J is TRBJ2-7; 8 nucleotides align to TRBD1. The CDR3 consists of 15 residues. CDR1 and CDR2 from the germline V gene are MDHEN and SYDVKM. After removal of 1 base from V and 5 bases from J, the junction contained 7 bases not matched to a gene. CDR3 sequence reads: CASSLYAGGFNEQYF. For the CDR3, the DNA is TGTGCCAGCAGTTTATATGCAGGGGGCTTCAACGAGCAGTACTTC. Variable domain in full (rest from reference TRBV28 and TRBJ2-7): DVKVTQSSRYLVKRTGEKVFLECVQDMDHENMFWYRQDPGLGLRLIYFSYDVKMKEKGDIPEGYSVSREKKERFSLILESASTNQTSMYLCASSLYAGGFNEQYFGPGTRLTVT.

This clone has just one count. The chain couples TRBV30 to TRBJ1-1, with D unclear. Germline V CDR1 and CDR2: GTSNPN, SVGIG (reference sequence). This CDR3 spans 15 amino acids. The ends were cut back, 0 bases at V and 4 bases at J, with 15 bases in the middle. CDR3 in amino acids: CAWSVLEGLPTEAFF. CDR3 DNA sequence: TGTGCCTGGAGTGTACTAGAAGGACTTCCCACTGAAGCTTTCTTT.

The chain is built from TRBV10-1 and TRBJ2-1; D is unresolved. The ends were cut back, 3 bases at V and 1 base at J, with 7 bases in the middle. CDR1 and CDR2 from the germline V gene are WNHNN and SYGVQD (reference sequence). CDR3 size: 14 residues. The DNA for the CDR3 is TGCGCCAGCAGTGATCCGGAGTCCTACAATGAGCAGTTCTTC. Translated: CASSDPESYNEQFF.

This rearrangement joins TRBV6-5 to TRBJ2-2; D remains ambiguous. This CDR3 contains 14 residues. V was shortened by 8 bases and J by 6 bases, with 16 bases between the two germline ends. In germline, CDR1 is MNHEY, CDR2 SVGAGI. For the CDR3, the DNA is TGTGCCAGCCATGAGGCAGTAGACTCCGGGGAGCTGTTTTTT. It translates to CASHEAVDSGELFF.

This chain uses TRBV11-3 with TRBJ1-5; 7 bases map to TRBD1. The CDR3 totals 15 residues. The trim removed 3 bases at V and 6 bases at J, leaving 8 bases unmatched. The germline CDR1 and CDR2 sequences are SGHNT and YENEEA. The CDR3, as DNA: TGTGCCAGCAGCTTCTCCCGGGCAGGGGGTCAGCCCCAGCATTTT. Translating it yields CASSFSRAGGQPQHF.

The rearrangement links TRBV15 to TRBJ1-4, with 7 bases lining up with TRBD1. The CDR3 has 16 amino acids. Germline lookup yields CDR1 LNHNV and CDR2 YYDKDF (reference sequence). With 4 bases clipped from V and 5 bases from J, the junction kept 10 bases outside the gene matches. In DNA, the CDR3 is TGTGCCACCAGCACGCCCCAACAGGGGCGAAATGAAAAACTGTTTTTT. Its protein product is CATSTPQQGRNEKLFF.

The chain carries TRBV28 and TRBJ1-5, with no clear D. Germline assignment: CDR1 MDHEN and CDR2 SYDVKM. The ends were cut back, 4 bases at V and 1 base at J, with 14 bases in the middle. CDR3 length: 16 amino acids. The DNA of the CDR3 is TGTGCCAGCAGTTCCCCACTACTTTGGAGCAATCAGCCCCAGCATTTT. Translation: CASSSPLLWSNQPQHF.

This clone occurred once. The chain is built from TRBV5-1 and TRBJ2-2; possibly TRBD1 for D (6 bases). Germline V lookup: CDR1 SGHRS, CDR2 YFSETQ. V was shortened by 7 bases and J by 5 bases, with 15 bases between the two germline ends. CDR3 length: 14 residues. The CDR3 region is CASERGGGTGELFF. The CDR3 DNA is TGCGCCAGCGAAAGAGGGGGTGGTACCGGGGAGCTGTTTTTT.